Below, 13 T cell receptor beta chains from the same sample are listed, as sequenced in a study of cytomegalovirus exposure and HLA in healthy donors. The PCR ran on 60 Vbeta and 13 Jbeta primers. The repertoire was sequenced with immunoSEQ multiplex PCR; TCRdb's copy has only in-frame clones and lacks some. Of roughly 150,000 clones listed, roughly four fifths were seen once; the top ten hold about 0.89%. The sample comprised PBMCs. The receptor set was obtained from a girl aged 2-10 years in good health and CMV-seropositive.

The chain recombines TRBV27 with TRBJ2-1; 8 bases map to TRBD2. The CDR3 consists of 17 residues. The V gene's germline CDR1 is MNHEY and CDR2 SMNVEV (reference sequence). V shed 2 bases and J 4 bases; nucleotides not matched to a gene: 10. This CDR3 reads CASSLEGGRLGYNEQFF. CDR3 bases: TGTGCCAGCAGTTTAGAGGGCGGGAGGCTTGGGTACAATGAGCAGTTCTTC.

The chain links TRBV7-9 to TRBJ2-3, with TRBD2 as a possible D gene (6 bases). Looked up from germline, CDR1 is SEHNR and CDR2 is FQNEAQ (reference sequence). The CDR3 has 13 residues. V gave up 3 bases and J gave up 14 bases, with 18 bases separating them. CDR3 residues: CASSFANSGERYF. The CDR3 nucleotides read TGTGCCAGCAGCTTTGCCAACTCGGGAGAGAGGTATTTT.

This chain uses TRBV28 with TRBJ2-7; 8 nucleotides align to TRBD2. V shed 2 bases, J shed 2 bases, and the junction held 5 bases outside the gene matches. Per the germline V gene, CDR1 is MDHEN and CDR2 is SYDVKM. The CDR3 is made up of 15 amino acids. Here the CDR3 reads CASSLGGRTTYEQYF. DNA of the CDR3: TGTGCCAGCAGTTTAGGCGGGAGGACGACCTACGAGCAGTACTTC.

The chain employs TRBV5-1 and TRBJ1-1; 10 bases line up with TRBD1. The CDR3 contains 17 residues. CDR1 and CDR2 (germline): SGHRS, YFSETQ. The V and J ends lost 0 bases and 5 bases, in that order; junction bases with no gene match: 10. The CDR3 loop is CASSLEWDRGQGTEAFF. The DNA for the CDR3 is TGCGCCAGCAGCTTGGAGTGGGACAGGGGTCAGGGGACTGAAGCTTTCTTT. Full variable domain (rest looked up from reference TRBV5-1 and TRBJ1-1): KAGVTQTPRYLIKTRGQQVTLSCSPISGHRSVSWYQQTPGQGLQFLFEYFSETQRNKGNFPGRFSGRQFSNSRSEMNVSTLELGDSALYLCASSLEWDRGQGTEAFFGQGTRLTVV.

This clone is a singleton in its sample. V usage is TRBV9 and J usage is TRBJ1-1, with unresolved D. The ends were cut back, 3 bases at V and 1 base at J, with 7 bases in the middle. The CDR3 length is 13 residues. Germline values: CDR1 SGDLS, CDR2 YYNGEE. The CDR3, as DNA: TGTGCCAGCAGCGACGGGAGGAACACTGAAGCTTTCTTT. Residues: CASSDGRNTEAFF.

In DNA, the CDR3 is TGTGCCTGGAGGAGGAAGGTTAATAATTCACCCCTCCACTTT. This translates into CAWRRKVNNSPLHF. This chain joins TRBV30 and TRBJ1-6; D is unresolved. This CDR3 region has 14 residues. Trimming stripped 3 bases from V and 5 bases from J, with 11 bases between. CDR1 and CDR2 (germline): GTSNPN, SVGIG (reference sequence). Filled out from reference TRBV30 and TRBJ1-6, the complete variable domain reads SQTIHQWPATLVQPVGSPLSLECTVEGTSNPNLYWYRQAAGRGLQLLFYSVGIGQISSEVPQNLSASRPQDRQFILSSKKLLLSDSGFYLCAWRRKVNNSPLHFGNGTRLTVT.

This chain uses TRBV7-6 with TRBJ1-1; possible D gene TRBD1, 5 bases. Trimming pared 1 base from V and 0 bases from J, leaving 18 bases between. The germline V gene encodes CDR1 SGHVS and CDR2 FNYEAQ. This CDR3 is 18 amino acids long. The DNA of the CDR3 is TGTGCCAGCAGCTTAGTTTCGGGGGGTCCTCCATTGAACACTGAAGCTTTCTTT. Translating gives CASSLVSGGPPLNTEAFF.

As concerns this clone: The same CDR3 can be traced to other DNA sequences in this sample. The genes are TRBV7-9 and TRBJ1-1; 7 bases line up with TRBD1. CDR3 size: 18 residues. Germline loops: CDR1 SEHNR, CDR2 FQNEAQ (reference sequence). V shed 3 bases and J 3 bases; nucleotides not matched to a gene: 16. The DNA for the CDR3 is TGTGCCAGCAGCTTTTATCCTTCCAAGAGGGGGCGCCACACTGAAGCTTTCTTT. Translation gives CASSFYPSKRGRHTEAFF.

The chain links TRBV14 to TRBJ2-6; a possible D gene is TRBD1 (6 bases). V lost 7 bases and J 0 bases, leaving 22 bases between the germline ends. CDR1 and CDR2 from the germline V gene are SGHDN and FVKESK. The CDR3 runs 19 residues. CDR3 loop: CASTETRQTGPSGANVLTF. In DNA, the CDR3 is TGTGCCAGCACTGAGACCCGGCAGACAGGCCCCTCTGGGGCCAACGTCCTGACTTTC.

The J gene is TRBJ1-5, the V gene TRBV2; 7 bases are a match to TRBD1. The CDR3 runs to 16 residues. The germline V gene has CDR1 SNHLY and CDR2 FYNNEI. V lost 5 bases and J lost 1; bases outside the gene matches: 8. The CDR3 spells CASSRRQGVSNQPQHF. CDR3 DNA: TGTGCCAGCAGTCGCCGACAGGGAGTGAGCAATCAGCCCCAGCATTTT.

The rearrangement uses TRBV30 and TRBJ2-7; weak D call: TRBD1 (5 bases). V was pared by 4 bases and J by 5 bases, with 12 bases between. The CDR3 extends over 12 amino acids. Per germline, CDR1 GTSNPN and CDR2 SVGIG (reference sequence). CDR3 region: CAWIRQGNEQYF. The CDR3 nucleotides are TGTGCCTGGATACGTCAGGGCAACGAGCAGTACTTC.

This clone was picked up one time. This chain's CDR3 is CGSGEGSGNTIYF. The CDR3 nucleotides are TGCGGGTCGGGAGAGGGCTCTGGAAACACCATATATTTT. The chain employs TRBV29-1 and TRBJ1-3; D unresolved. The CDR3 loop spans 13 amino acids. Germline CDR1 and CDR2: SQVTM and ANQGSEA.

There are a few counts of this clone. The rearrangement joins TRBV23-1 to TRBJ2-1; 9 positions match TRBD1. TRBV23-1 is marked as an open reading frame, function uncertain. V lost 7 bases and J lost 4; bases outside the gene matches: 5. The CDR3 has 14 residues. The CDR3 loop reads CASIRDREYNEQFF. CDR3 nucleotide sequence: TGCGCCAGCATTCGGGACAGGGAATACAATGAGCAGTTCTTC.